These 12 T cell receptor beta chains share one sample of origin, sequenced in a study of T cell responses to AZD1222 COVID-19 vaccine. Profiled with immunoSEQ multiplex PCR; TCRdb holds only in-frame clones, not every one. The table records 86,000 or so clones, more than 70% of them present only once. The input for sequencing was peripheral blood, taken 28 days after the second AZD1222 dose. The source of these receptors is an adult who received the AZD1222 COVID-19 vaccine.

The gene calls are TRBV9 and TRBJ2-1; D possibly corresponds to TRBD1 (5 bases). This CDR3 contains 16 residues. With 3 bases removed from V and 0 bases from J, the gap between germline ends came to 13 bases. In germline, CDR1 is SGDLS, CDR2 YYNGEE. The CDR3 here is CASSGKQDLSYNEQFF. In nucleotides, the CDR3 is TGTGCCAGCAGCGGCAAACAGGATCTCTCCTACAATGAGCAGTTCTTC.

The chain is built from TRBV30 and TRBJ2-3; the D gene could be TRBD1 or TRBD2 (5 bases each). Germline CDR1 reads GTSNPN; CDR2 reads SVGIG (reference sequence). Trimming left V 0 bases short and J 1 base short, with 11 bases between. This CDR3 is built from 15 residues. The DNA of the CDR3 is TGTGCCTGGAGTGTATTCGGGGACGGCACAGATACGCAGTATTTT. This translates into CAWSVFGDGTDTQYF.

The V and J genes are TRBV5-6 and TRBJ1-3, with a tentative D call TRBD1 (5 bases). The V gene lost 4 bases and the J gene lost 0 bases, with 14 bases spanning the gap. The CDR3 runs to 16 residues. Germline CDR1 is SGHDT and CDR2 is YYEEEE. The CDR3 reads CASSLGRRSSGNTIYF. CDR3 sequence (DNA): TGTGCCAGCAGCCTGGGACGTCGGAGCTCTGGAAACACCATATATTTT.

This clone was picked up one time. The genes are TRBV3-1 (or the pseudogene TRBV3-2) and TRBJ2-1, with a weak D call TRBD2 (6 bases). V lost 2 bases and J 6 bases, leaving 8 bases between the germline ends. This CDR3 region has 13 residues. The germline gives CDR1 LGHDT, CDR2 YNNKEL (reference sequence). The CDR3 DNA sequence: TGTGCCAGCAGCCAAATGCGGGGCAATGAGCAGTTCTTC. It is translated as CASSQMRGNEQFF.

This chain connects TRBV27 to TRBJ2-7; possibly TRBD2 for D (7 bases). This CDR3 is built from 15 residues. CDR1 MNHEY and CDR2 SMNVEV come from the germline V gene (reference sequence). Deletions cut 3 bases from V and 4 bases from J, with 16 bases between. The CDR3 coding sequence is TGTGCCAGCAGTTTGAACGGGGGGCGTATATACGAGCAGTACTTC. Translated, it gives CASSLNGGRIYEQYF.

The V call is TRBV6-1, the J call TRBJ2-3; 12 bases agree with TRBD2. Unmatched junction bases numbered 5, after V lost 1 base and J lost 6 bases. The germline V gene encodes CDR1 MNHNS and CDR2 SASEGT. CDR3 length equals 16 residues. In nucleotides, the CDR3 is TGTGCCAGCAGTGAAGAGCTAGCGGGAGGGCCGGATACGCAGTATTTT. Its protein product is CASSEELAGGPDTQYF.

This clone was seen a single time. The rearrangement links TRBV19 to TRBJ1-5, with TRBD1 as a possible D gene (5 bases). This CDR3 is built from 14 residues. The ends were cut back, 0 bases at V and 4 bases at J, with 7 bases in the middle. The germline gives CDR1 LNHDA, CDR2 SQIVND (reference sequence). The DNA of the CDR3 is TGTGCCAGTAGTATAGATCGGGGGAATCAGCCCCAGCATTTT. Encoded protein: CASSIDRGNQPQHF.

The V and J genes are TRBV7-2 and TRBJ2-3; 7 bases fit TRBD2. V trimming: 2 bases; J trimming: 6 bases; junction bases outside the gene matches: 5. Germline V gives CDR1 SGHTA, CDR2 FQGNSA. There are 14 residues in the CDR3. CDR3: CASSLFAGEDTQYF. CDR3 nucleotide sequence: TGTGCCAGCAGCTTATTCGCGGGAGAGGATACGCAGTATTTT.

V is TRBV6-2 or TRBV6-3 and J is TRBJ1-2, with no clear D. The CDR3 runs 13 residues. V gave up 2 bases and J gave up 7 bases, with 11 bases separating them. Germline values: CDR1 MNHEY, CDR2 SVGEGT. DNA of the CDR3: TGTGCCAGCAGTTACGAGGGTCGGTTTGGCTACACCTTC. Translated: CASSYEGRFGYTF.

This clone came up a few times. The V gene is TRBV28, the J gene TRBJ1-4, with no clear D. The V end lost 5 bases, the J end lost 0 bases, and 10 bases lay between the germline ends. This CDR3 is 15 amino acids long. Germline values: CDR1 MDHEN, CDR2 SYDVKM. CDR3 protein: CASSRDRATNEKLFF. The CDR3 nucleotides are TGTGCCAGCAGTCGTGACCGTGCAACTAATGAAAAACTGTTTTTT. Combining the CDR3 with reference TRBV28 and TRBJ1-4 gives the whole variable domain DVKVTQSSRYLVKRTGEKVFLECVQDMDHENMFWYRQDPGLGLRLIYFSYDVKMKEKGDIPEGYSVSREKKERFSLILESASTNQTSMYLCASSRDRATNEKLFFGSGTQLSVL.

V gene TRBV3-1 (or the pseudogene TRBV3-2) combines with J gene TRBJ2-1; 8 positions match TRBD2. Germline V gene data show CDR1 as LGHDT and CDR2 as YNNKEL (reference sequence). Unmatched junction bases numbered 9, after V lost 0 bases and J lost 8 bases. The CDR3 loop spans 16 amino acids. DNA of the CDR3: TGTGCCAGCAGCCAAGATCCAGGGACTAGAGCGCATGAGCAGTTCTTC. Translated, it gives CASSQDPGTRAHEQFF.

The chain links TRBV2 to TRBJ2-5, with 10 positions matching TRBD2. Germline values: CDR1 SNHLY, CDR2 FYNNEI. V lost 7 bases to trimming and J lost 5 bases; unmatched junction nucleotides: 10. The CDR3 runs to 15 residues. The CDR3 nucleotides read TGTGCCAGCAAGGAGGGTAGCGGGAGGCGGGAGACCCAGTACTTC. It is translated as CASKEGSGRRETQYF.